This is a list of T cell receptor beta chains from one sample in a study of beta chain features in type 1 diabetes. The data were produced by immunoSEQ multiplex PCR, yet TCRdb's version contains in-frame clones alone and is incomplete. This table has under 250,000 clones, more than 11% appearing once. Source material: naive CD4+ T cells from blood. All receptors come from a man aged 25 to 40 with type 1 diabetes. CDR3s include the opening cysteine and the closing phenylalanine or tryptophan. A D gene is named only where the DNA matches it firmly. Only some rows state a clone size, as once, few, many or a class for expanded clones.

v_gene	abundance	d_gene	j_gene	CDR3aa	CDR3nt
TRBV5-1	few	TRBD2	TRBJ2-3	CASSLELARSTDTQYF	TGCGCCAGCAGCTTGGAACTAGCGAGAAGCACAGATACGCAGTATTTT
TRBV6-5	few	TRBD1	TRBJ1-1	CASSQVDRGKAFF	TGTGCCAGCAGTCAAGTGGACAGGGGCAAAGCTTTCTTT
TRBV6-5	.	TRBD2	TRBJ2-7	CASSPELAASIEQYF	TGTGCCAGCAGCCCGGAGCTAGCGGCCTCAATCGAGCAGTACTTC
TRBV6-1	few	TRBD1	TRBJ2-2	CASRDRRTGELFF	TGTGCCAGCAGGGACAGGCGTACCGGGGAGCTGTTTTTT
TRBV7-2	.	.	TRBJ2-7	CASSSRQFYEQYF	TGTGCCAGCAGCTCTCGACAGTTTTACGAGCAGTACTTC
TRBV21-1	.	.	TRBJ2-7	CATEGTTDPLVQYF	TGTGCCACGGAGGGGACCACCGATCCCCTCGTGCAGTACTTC
TRBV5-1	.	.	TRBJ2-5	CASSSTGDLRETQYF	TGCGCCAGCAGCTCCACAGGAGATCTCAGAGAGACCCAGTACTTC
TRBV7-9	few	.	TRBJ2-1	CASSPEQVAVGGQFF	TGTGCCAGCAGCCCGGAGCAGGTAGCGGTCGGGGGGCAGTTCTTC
TRBV5-4	.	.	TRBJ1-2	CASSLAGANYGYTF	TGTGCCAGCAGCTTGGCAGGGGCGAACTATGGCTACACCTTC
TRBV7-9	few	.	TRBJ2-7	CASSPTPSYEQYF	TGTGCCAGCAGCCCGACACCTTCTTACGAGCAGTACTTC
TRBV10-3	few	.	TRBJ2-5	CAISDAPVGETQYF	TGTGCCATCAGTGACGCCCCCGTCGGAGAGACCCAGTACTTC
TRBV28	.	.	TRBJ2-7	CASMQGTYEQYF	TGTGCCAGCATGCAGGGAACCTACGAGCAGTACTTC
TRBV18	few	TRBD2	TRBJ2-1	CASSPGEGLYNEQFF	TGTGCCAGCTCACCGGGGGAGGGCCTCTACAATGAGCAGTTCTTC
TRBV15	few	.	TRBJ2-1	CATSRVLATNEQFF	TGTGCCACCAGCAGAGTCCTAGCGACCAATGAGCAGTTCTTC
TRBV25-1	few	.	TRBJ2-3	CASSESGRGTQYF	TGTGCCAGCAGTGAATCGGGCCGGGGTACGCAGTATTTT
TRBV2	few	.	TRBJ1-2	CASKGGGYGYTF	TGTGCCAGCAAGGGAGGGGGCTATGGCTACACCTTC
TRBV18	.	.	TRBJ1-1	CASSPPFSRVSLNTEAFF	TGTGCCAGCTCACCTCCGTTTTCCAGGGTATCCTTGAACACTGAAGCTTTCTTT
TRBV7-6	few	TRBD1	TRBJ2-3	CASSLQGQGVTDTQYF	TGTGCCAGCAGCTTACAAGGACAGGGGGTCACAGATACGCAGTATTTT
TRBV11-2	few	TRBD1	TRBJ2-1	CASSLRGGQGTEQFF	TGTGCCAGCAGCCTTAGGGGCGGACAGGGTACTGAGCAGTTCTTC
TRBV27	.	TRBD2	TRBJ2-5	CASSFGSGGGEETQYF	TGTGCCAGCAGTTTTGGCTCGGGGGGGGGTGAAGAGACCCAGTACTTC
TRBV19	few	.	TRBJ2-4	CASMAAGVGAKNIQYF	TGTGCCAGTATGGCGGCAGGGGTCGGGGCCAAAAACATTCAGTACTTC
TRBV10-3	.	.	TRBJ1-1	CAITGQMNTEAFF	TGTGCCATCACAGGACAGATGAACACTGAAGCTTTCTTT
TRBV14	.	TRBD2	TRBJ2-1	CSTGGPWDNEQFF	TGTTCAACGGGAGGGCCATGGGACAATGAGCAGTTCTTC
TRBV6-5	few	.	TRBJ2-5	CASSYSYVVETQYF	TGTGCCAGCAGTTACTCGTACGTAGTGGAGACCCAGTACTTC
TRBV29-1	few	TRBD1	TRBJ1-1	CSTRQGMNTEAFF	TGCAGCACTAGACAGGGAATGAACACTGAAGCTTTCTTT
TRBV29-1	few	TRBD1	TRBJ2-5	CSVEALDRGQETQYF	TGCAGCGTTGAAGCCCTGGACAGGGGACAAGAGACCCAGTACTTC